The 2 T cell receptor beta chains below were found in one sample sequenced in a study of T cells in Graves' hyperthyroidism and ophthalmopathy. The TCR beta CDR3 regions underwent amplification using RNA transcripts as the source. TCR CDR3 underwent first-round RT-PCR with the HTBI primer set. TCRdb re-analysed the multiplex PCR reads in MiXCR, keeping a single row per CDR3 protein. The repertoire holds 93,000 or so distinct CDR3 sequences, with about 50% as singletons. The sample taken for sequencing was blood. The receptors were sampled from a man aged 35-49 years with Graves' hyperthyroidism.

CDR3 sequence (DNA): TGTGCCTGGAGTGTACTAGACAGGGATAACTATGGCTACACCTTC. The encoded protein is CAWSVLDRDNYGYTF. J is TRBJ1-2 and V is TRBV19, with 7 bases lining up with TRBD1. V was clipped by 11 bases and J by 1 base; unmatched bases: 13. Germline CDR1 reads LNHDA; CDR2 reads SQIVND (reference sequence). The CDR3 is 15 residues long. Looking up the rest from reference TRBV19 and TRBJ1-2 gives the full variable domain: DGGITQSPKYLFRKEGQNVTLSCEQNLNHDAMYWYRQDPGQGLRLIYYSQIVNDFQKGDIAEGYSVSREKKESFPLTVTSAQKNPTAFYLCAWSVLDRDNYGYTFGSGTRLTVV.

Details on this clonotype: Since a much larger clone is just one base distant, this may be a read error. This chain uses TRBV6-6 with TRBJ1-4; D is possibly TRBD1 (5 bases). Germline V gives CDR1 MNHNY, CDR2 SVGAGI (reference sequence). Deletions cut 6 bases from V and 4 bases from J, with 12 bases between. The CDR3 totals 14 residues. CDR3 protein: CASSFAGINEKLFF. The CDR3 coding sequence is TGTGCCAGCAGCTTCGCAGGGATTAATGAAAAACTGTTTTTT.